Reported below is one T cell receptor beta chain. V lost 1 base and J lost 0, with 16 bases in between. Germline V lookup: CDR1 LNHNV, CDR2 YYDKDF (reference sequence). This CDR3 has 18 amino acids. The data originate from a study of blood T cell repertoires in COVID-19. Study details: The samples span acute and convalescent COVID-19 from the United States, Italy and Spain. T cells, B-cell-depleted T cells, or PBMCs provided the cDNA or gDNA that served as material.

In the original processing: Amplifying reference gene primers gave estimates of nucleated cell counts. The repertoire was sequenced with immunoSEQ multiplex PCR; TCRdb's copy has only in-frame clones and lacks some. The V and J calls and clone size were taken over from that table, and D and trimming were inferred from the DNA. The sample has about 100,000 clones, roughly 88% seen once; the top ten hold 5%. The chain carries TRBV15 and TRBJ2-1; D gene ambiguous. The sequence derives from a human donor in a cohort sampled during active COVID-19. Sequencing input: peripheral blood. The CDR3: CATSRGWLRQTSYNEQFF. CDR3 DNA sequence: TGTGCCACCAGCAGAGGGTGGCTCCGCCAAACCTCCTACAATGAGCAGTTCTTC. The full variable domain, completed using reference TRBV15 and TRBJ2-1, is DAMVIQNPRYQVTQFGKPVTLSCSQTLNHNVMYWYQQKSSQAPKLLFHYYDKDFNNEADTPDNFQSRRPNTSFCFLDIRSPGLGDTAMYLCATSRGWLRQTSYNEQFFGPGTRLTVL.